Shown below are 14 T cell receptor beta chains from a single sample sequenced in a study of blood T cell repertoires in COVID-19. Profiling relied on immunoSEQ multiplex PCR, and the TCRdb table lists in-frame clones only, not all of them. The repertoire holds a few hundred thousand clones, with 86% as singletons. Sequenced input: peripheral blood. Every receptor here comes from a woman aged 60-75 years with COVID-19, enrolled during active disease.

This clone was recorded many times. V is TRBV5-1 and J is TRBJ1-2; no reliable D call. The germline V and J ends were trimmed by 1 base and 5 bases, with 9 bases remaining between them. This CDR3 region has 13 residues. CDR1 is SGHRS, CDR2 YFSETQ, per germline. This CDR3 is CASSLRTRYGYTF. The CDR3 coding sequence is TGCGCCAGCAGCTTGAGAACCCGGTATGGCTACACCTTC.

The chain has TRBV19 and TRBJ1-4, with D possibly being TRBD1 (6 bases). V was shortened by 4 bases and J by 11 bases, with 20 bases between the two germline ends. The germline V gene has CDR1 LNHDA and CDR2 SQIVND (reference sequence). The CDR3 extends over 15 amino acids. The CDR3 bases are TGTGCCAGTAGTACCGGGCAGGGGACACTATGGAAACTGTTTTTT. It translates to CASSTGQGTLWKLFF.

This clone was observed a single time. This chain uses TRBV10-3 with TRBJ2-5; TRBD2 aligns across 10 bases. Unmatched junction bases numbered 8, after V lost 4 bases and J lost 6 bases. In germline, CDR1 is ENHRY, CDR2 SYGVKD. CDR3 size: 15 residues. The CDR3, as DNA: TGTGCCATCAGTGGAACCGGGACTAGCGCGCAGACCCAGTACTTC. As protein: CAISGTGTSAQTQYF.

V gene TRBV3-1 (or the pseudogene TRBV3-2) combines with J gene TRBJ1-4; 8 nucleotides match TRBD1. Germline CDR1 reads LGHDT; CDR2 reads YNNKEL (reference sequence). Trimming took 4 bases from V and 5 from J; bases not matched to a gene: 9. The CDR3 has 16 amino acids. The CDR3 DNA is TGTGCCAGCAGCCCACCAGGGGGCGCTCAAAATGAAAAACTGTTTTTT. Protein product: CASSPPGGAQNEKLFF.

The chain couples TRBV6-2 or TRBV6-3 to TRBJ2-3, with 10 bases matching TRBD2. The CDR3 is made up of 18 amino acids. From germline, CDR1 is MNHEY and CDR2 SVGEGT. Trimming took 0 bases from V and 2 from J; bases not matched to a gene: 8. The CDR3 DNA follows: TGTGCCAGCAGTTACTCCCTTGGTAGCGGGGGGCCCACAGATACGCAGTATTTT. It is translated as CASSYSLGSGGPTDTQYF.

The chain has TRBV7-9 and TRBJ2-1; TRBD1 is a possible D gene (5 bases). V lost 5 bases, J lost 4 bases, and 12 bases lay in between. CDR3 size: 14 residues. Germline lookup yields CDR1 SEHNR and CDR2 FQNEAQ (reference sequence). DNA of the CDR3: TGTGCCAGCAGCCCGAAGGGGCCTTACAATGAGCAGTTCTTC. It encodes CASSPKGPYNEQFF.

The rearrangement links TRBV6-5 to TRBJ2-7; no firm D call. The V end was cut by 0 bases, the J end by 4 bases, with 10 bases between. Germline V gene sequence: CDR1 MNHEY, CDR2 SVGAGI. The CDR3 covers 14 residues. The CDR3 is CASSYSIYMYEQYF. CDR3 bases: TGTGCCAGCAGTTACTCGATTTACATGTACGAGCAGTACTTC.

CDR3 in amino acids: CASSLYTEETQYF. The CDR3 DNA is TGTGCCAGCTCACTTTACACAGAAGAGACCCAGTACTTC. The rearrangement links TRBV18 to TRBJ2-5, with D hard to call. The CDR3 consists of 13 residues. The V gene's germline CDR1 is KGHSH and CDR2 LQKENI. V lost 4 bases and J lost 3, with 9 bases in between.

The V gene is TRBV2, the J gene TRBJ1-1, with 9 bases that match TRBD1. CDR3 size: 14 residues. V lost 7 bases and J lost 6; bases outside the gene matches: 9. Germline values: CDR1 SNHLY, CDR2 FYNNEI. CDR3 in DNA: TGTGCCAGCACAGGGACAGGGAACTTCGCTGAAGCTTTCTTT. Residues: CASTGTGNFAEAFF.

The J gene is TRBJ1-1, the V gene TRBV7-9; maybe TRBD1 (6 bases). CDR1 is SEHNR, CDR2 FQNEAQ, per germline (reference sequence). The V and J ends lost 3 bases and 6 bases respectively, with 8 bases between them. The CDR3 extends over 12 amino acids. CDR3 sequence reads: CASSFGGPEAFF. For the CDR3, the DNA is TGTGCCAGCAGCTTCGGGGGGCCTGAAGCTTTCTTT. Drawing the rest from reference TRBV7-9 and TRBJ1-1, the complete variable domain is DTGVSQNPRHKITKRGQNVTFRCDPISEHNRLYWYRQTLGQGPEFLTYFQNEAQLEKSRLLSDRFSAERPKGSFSTLEIQRTEQGDSAMYLCASSFGGPEAFFGQGTRLTVV.

This clone has a single count. Other DNA sequences within the sample encode an identical CDR3. The gene calls are TRBV12-3 or TRBV12-4 and TRBJ1-2; 7 bases are shared with TRBD1. V was clipped by 5 bases and J by 2 bases; unmatched bases: 2. The CDR3 extends over 13 amino acids. This chain's CDR3 is CASSPQGNYGYTF. DNA for the CDR3: TGTGCCAGCAGTCCACAGGGGAACTATGGCTACACCTTC.

This clone was seen more than once but under ten times. The V call is TRBV2, the J call TRBJ2-3; possibly TRBD1 for D (5 bases). The CDR3 length is 15 residues. Per the germline V gene, CDR1 is SNHLY and CDR2 is FYNNEI. V was clipped by 6 bases and J by 4 bases, with 17 bases between them. The CDR3 reads CASRIRDSNSDTQYF. The CDR3 bases are TGTGCCAGCAGGATCCGAGACAGTAACTCAGATACGCAGTATTTT.

V is TRBV7-6 and J is TRBJ1-2, with 7 bases matching TRBD1. CDR1 and CDR2 (germline): SGHVS, FNYEAQ. With V trimmed by 4 bases and J by 7 bases, 15 bases remained unmatched. The CDR3 consists of 16 residues. CDR3 loop: CASSSRGTASWSGYTF. The CDR3 bases are TGTGCCAGCAGCTCCCGGGGGACAGCTAGTTGGAGTGGCTACACCTTC.

V usage is TRBV5-1 and J usage is TRBJ1-4, with D unresolved. Germline V gene data show CDR1 as SGHRS and CDR2 as YFSETQ. The CDR3 covers 14 residues. The V end was cut by 0 bases, the J end by 8 bases, with 11 bases between. The CDR3 DNA reads TGCGCCAGCAGCTTGGGTAGGGCGGGCGAAAAACTGTTTTTT. Amino acid sequence: CASSLGRAGEKLFF.